This TCR beta chain was retrieved from a study of shared clonotypes between healthy human individuals. Findings and caveats of the study: In a handful of donors, around 5% of naive CD4 clonotypes appeared in common. Naive subsets typically showed greater estimated richness than memory subsets.

V lost 0 bases, J lost 3 bases, and 14 bases lay in between. Looked up from germline, CDR1 is LGHNA and CDR2 is YSLEER. This CDR3 is built from 16 residues. The authors ran the assay at deep level. TCRdb's table, derived via immunoSEQ multiplex PCR, lists solely in-frame clones and lacks some. In the table there are fewer than 350,000 clones, roughly 91% of which are singletons. With regard to this clone: The antigen remains undetermined.

V is TRBV4-3 and J is TRBJ1-2; D might be TRBD1 (5 bases). The sequence was obtained from a man aged 18 to 35 in good health. The sample was memory CD8+ T cells sorted from blood. Subset in this sample: CD45RO+ cells pooled with CCR7-negative TemRA cells. The CDR3 loop reads CASSQDMSGGYYGYTF. The CDR3, as DNA: TGCGCCAGCAGCCAAGATATGAGCGGGGGGTACTATGGCTACACCTTC.